This T cell receptor (beta chain) was captured in a study of cytomegalovirus exposure and HLA in healthy donors (dated by TCRdb to 2016 to 2017). Concerning the study at large: A later analysis indicated that the roughly 120 validation repertoires were generated on the platform also employed for the approximately 670 repertoires of the first cohort. The study aimed to test whether cataloging public T cell receptors could reveal signatures of past pathogen exposure. In addition to the first cohort of 666 subjects, a separate validation cohort of approximately 120 different subjects was used. To predict cytomegalovirus infection status, the study combined high-throughput TCR immunosequencing, statistical association of individual TCRs with disease status, and machine learning. The study at large found these results: While some public TCRs were present in many individuals, most TCR sequences turned up only very rarely across donors. Subsequent analysis determined that TCRs grouped into clusters in the first cohort also showed a tendency toward co-occurrence across the 120 or so validation repertoires, and 85% to 95% of cluster scores exceeded 0. The study gave a list of 150 to 200 TCR beta chains associated with cytomegalovirus. The authors suggested that the approach could potentially be extended to other disease states and immunological phenotypes. In vitro tests confirmed that a few of the cytomegalovirus-associated TCR beta chains recognize cytomegalovirus antigens. The classifier was reported to diagnose cytomegalovirus status with high specificity and sensitivity in both the original cohort and the validation cohort. All 110 or so repertoires were used to score co-occurrence in the validation cohort in a later analysis, because that analysis had no HLA typing for the cohort.

As concerns this clone: The clone's antigen remains unknown. No quality values exist for individual bases; no much larger clone is one base distant.

Receptor amplification or capture employed the immunoSEQ multiplex PCR assay. Turning to the authors' computational methods: A statistical classification framework was built to diagnose cytomegalovirus status from the catalog of TCR beta chain sequences. This is the immuneACCESS table as TCRdb keeps it, with only in-frame sequences that have V and J called. A part of the clones is gone; compared with another copy, unresolved V genes explain less than half, and the rest is unexplained. That table furnishes V, J and clone size, whereas the DNA furnished D and trimming. Present in this sample are around 70,000 clones, 85% to 95% of which were seen just once. The top ten hold approximately 2% of the sample. Clipping removes 7 bases from V and 3 bases from J, with 12 as the unmatched junction base count. The CDR3 covers 15 residues, taking in both the cysteine and the phenylalanine. Solely the CDR3 DNA is kept, with 45 bases framed from the first base. Per the germline V gene, SQVTM is the CDR1 and ANQGSEA is the CDR2.

Donors formed part of the validation cohort, which comprised 120 subjects and was distinct from the first cohort of some 700 subjects. This TCR was sampled from a woman between 18 and 29 years old in good health and CMV-seropositive. The sequenced material came from PBMCs. The chain couples TRBV29-1 to TRBJ2-3, and TRBD2 aligns with 8 junction nucleotides. The DNA reads as follows: TGCAGCGCTTTTCCGAGGGCGGGGGGAACAGATACGCAGTATTTT. This codes for CSAFPRAGGTDTQYF.